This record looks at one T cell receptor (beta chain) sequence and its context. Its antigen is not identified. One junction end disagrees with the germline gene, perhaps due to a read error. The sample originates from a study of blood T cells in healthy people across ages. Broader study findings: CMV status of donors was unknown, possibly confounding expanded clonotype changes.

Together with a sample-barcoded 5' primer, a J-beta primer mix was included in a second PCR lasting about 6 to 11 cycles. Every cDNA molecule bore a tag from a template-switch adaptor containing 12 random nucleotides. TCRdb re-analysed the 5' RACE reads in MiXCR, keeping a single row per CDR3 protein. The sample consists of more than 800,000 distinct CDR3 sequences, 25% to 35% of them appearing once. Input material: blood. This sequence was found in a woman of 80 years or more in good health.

DNA of the CDR3: TGTGCCAGCAGCTTTTCGTCTGACAGAAATAACTATGACTACACCTTC. It encodes CASSFSSDRNNYDYTF. The J gene is TRBJ1-2, the V gene TRBV7-9; a possible D gene is TRBD1 (5 bases). Per germline, CDR1 SEHNR and CDR2 FQNEAQ (reference sequence). The CDR3 spans 16 residues. The full variable domain, completed using reference TRBV7-9 and TRBJ1-2, is DTGVSQNPRHKITKRGQNVTFRCDPISEHNRLYWYRQTLGQGPEFLTYFQNEAQLEKSRLLSDRFSAERPKGSFSTLEIQRTEQGDSAMYLCASSFSSDRNNYDYTFGSGTRLTVV.